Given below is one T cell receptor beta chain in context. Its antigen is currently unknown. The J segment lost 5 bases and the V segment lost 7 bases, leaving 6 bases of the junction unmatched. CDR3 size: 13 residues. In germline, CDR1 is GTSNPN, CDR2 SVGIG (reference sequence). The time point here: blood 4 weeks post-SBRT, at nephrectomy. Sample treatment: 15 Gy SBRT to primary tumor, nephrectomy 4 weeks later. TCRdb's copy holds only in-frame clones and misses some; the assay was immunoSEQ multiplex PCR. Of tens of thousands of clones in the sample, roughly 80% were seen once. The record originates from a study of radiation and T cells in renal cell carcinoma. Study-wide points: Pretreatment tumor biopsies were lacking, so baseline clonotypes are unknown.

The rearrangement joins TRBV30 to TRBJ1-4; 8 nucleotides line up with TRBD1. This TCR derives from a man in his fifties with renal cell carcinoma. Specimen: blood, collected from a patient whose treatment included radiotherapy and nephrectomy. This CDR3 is CASGRTGNEKLFF. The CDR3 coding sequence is TGTGCCTCGGGAAGGACAGGGAATGAAAAACTGTTTTTT.